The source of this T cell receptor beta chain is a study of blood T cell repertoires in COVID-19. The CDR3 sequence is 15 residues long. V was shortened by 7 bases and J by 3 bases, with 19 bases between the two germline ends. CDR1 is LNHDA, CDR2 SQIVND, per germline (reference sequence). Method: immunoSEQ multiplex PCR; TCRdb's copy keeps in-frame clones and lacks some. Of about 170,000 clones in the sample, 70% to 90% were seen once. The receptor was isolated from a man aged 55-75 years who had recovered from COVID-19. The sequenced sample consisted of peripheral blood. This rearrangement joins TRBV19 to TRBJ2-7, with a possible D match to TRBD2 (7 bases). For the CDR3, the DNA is TGTGCCAGTACCGGGGGGTCGGGCAGGGGCTACGAGCAGTACTTC. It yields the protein CASTGGSGRGYEQYF.